This entry describes one TCR beta chain. This sample was taken from a study of radiotherapy plus CTLA-4 blockade in lung cancer. CDR1 is MDHEN and CDR2 is SYDVKM in the germline V gene. The CDR3 has 14 amino acids. V shed 8 bases, J shed 2 bases, and the junction held 9 bases outside the gene matches. TCRdb keeps only in-frame clones here, not all; method: immunoSEQ multiplex PCR. The sample consists of more than 75,000 clones, around nine tenths of them appearing once. The sequencing used peripheral blood, collected from a patient treated with radiotherapy plus ipilimumab. The origin of this receptor is a human donor with non-small cell lung cancer who had stable disease on radiotherapy plus ipilimumab. This chain uses TRBV28 with TRBJ2-7; 7 bases agree with TRBD2. Here the CDR3 reads CASGSGDQAYEQYF. For the CDR3, the DNA is TGTGCCAGCGGGAGCGGGGATCAAGCCTACGAGCAGTACTTC.